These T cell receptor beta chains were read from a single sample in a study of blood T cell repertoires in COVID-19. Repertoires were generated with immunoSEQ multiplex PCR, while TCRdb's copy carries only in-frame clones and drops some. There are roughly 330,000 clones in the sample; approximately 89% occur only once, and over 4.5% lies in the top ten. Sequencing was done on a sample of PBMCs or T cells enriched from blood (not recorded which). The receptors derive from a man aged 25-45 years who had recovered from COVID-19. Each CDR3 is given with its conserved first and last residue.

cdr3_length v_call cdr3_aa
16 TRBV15 CATSRDLGASNQPQHF
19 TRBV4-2 CASSQEIVVGGGLVQPQHF
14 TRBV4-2 CASSQEGGSYEQYF
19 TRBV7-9 CASSLAGTSGGAPPDTQYF
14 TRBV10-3 CAISESGPEETQYF
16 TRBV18 CASSHDKTGGTDTQYF
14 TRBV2 CASSEIFGGRTQYF
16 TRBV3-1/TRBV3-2 CASSHPLAGGRYEQYF
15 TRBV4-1 CASSPGGGGDREQYF
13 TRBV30 CAWSIQGSGPQHF
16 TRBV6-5 CASSFLGGNSYNEQFF
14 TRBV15 CATRDRDGGKKLFF
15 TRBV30 CAWSSLTGFNSPLHF
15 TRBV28 CASTMLGQDNSPLHF
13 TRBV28 CASSVGSSSPQHF
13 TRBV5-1 CASGGDRAYEQYF
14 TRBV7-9 CASQPGSSTGELFF
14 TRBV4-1 CASSRTGVTYEQYF
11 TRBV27 CASTLAGEAFF
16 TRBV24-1 CATSDLQGQGYEEQYF
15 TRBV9 CASTTRTGEKETQYF
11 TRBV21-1 CASSKHYEQYF
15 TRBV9 CASSVATGDYNEQFF
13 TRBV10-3 CAISGTDSYEQYF
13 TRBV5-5 CASSLGTATEAFF
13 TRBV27 CASGNQGSYEQYF
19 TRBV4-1 CASSQDRLRDRAWLTGYTF
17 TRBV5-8 CASSLGARALLGEKLFF
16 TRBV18 CASSPGGGSVDTEAFF
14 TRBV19 CASRTGNGNQPQHF
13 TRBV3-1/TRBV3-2 CASSRGRDDEQYF
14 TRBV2 CASRPGQPNEKLFF
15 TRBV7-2 CASSFDREFAGELFF
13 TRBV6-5 CASSYSPSMEQFF
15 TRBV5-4 CASSLRSRGEETQYF
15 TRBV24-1 CATSDPTGYGETQYF
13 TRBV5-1 CASSPLQGAGQYF
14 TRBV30 CAYAFQGAKQPQHF
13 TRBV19 CASREGVYSPLHF
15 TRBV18 CASSPAGLGQDEQYF
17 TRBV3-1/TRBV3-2 CASSQGLRTGAGNTIYF
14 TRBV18 CASSPPVAGETQYF
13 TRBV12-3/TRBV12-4 CASTGQGRNEQYF
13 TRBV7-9 CASSDRLNTEAFF
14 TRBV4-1 CASSQMGSFYGYTF
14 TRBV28 CASSQQGPNQPQHF
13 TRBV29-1 CSVRGTAQETQYF
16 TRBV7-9 CASSSSLAGEADTQYF
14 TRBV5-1 CASSLAQGHDEQYF
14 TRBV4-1 CASSQQDRVGGYTF
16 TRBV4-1 CASSQEWGGSTDTQYF
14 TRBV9 CASSGQLYNSPLHF
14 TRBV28 CASSNRGRAEKLFF
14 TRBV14 CASSQKAGLYEQYF
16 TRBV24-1 CATSDANRGSNQPQHF